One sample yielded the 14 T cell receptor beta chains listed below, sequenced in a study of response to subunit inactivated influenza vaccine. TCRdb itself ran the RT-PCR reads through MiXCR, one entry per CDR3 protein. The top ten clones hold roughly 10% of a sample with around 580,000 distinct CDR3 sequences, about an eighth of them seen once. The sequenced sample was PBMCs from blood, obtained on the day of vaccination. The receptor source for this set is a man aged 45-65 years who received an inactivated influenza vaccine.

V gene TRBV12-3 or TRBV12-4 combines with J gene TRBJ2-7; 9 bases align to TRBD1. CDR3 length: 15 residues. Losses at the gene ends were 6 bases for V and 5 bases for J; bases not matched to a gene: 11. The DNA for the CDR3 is TGTGCCAGCAGAGGAGGCGGGACAGGGATTAACGAGCAGTACTTC. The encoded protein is CASRGGGTGINEQYF.

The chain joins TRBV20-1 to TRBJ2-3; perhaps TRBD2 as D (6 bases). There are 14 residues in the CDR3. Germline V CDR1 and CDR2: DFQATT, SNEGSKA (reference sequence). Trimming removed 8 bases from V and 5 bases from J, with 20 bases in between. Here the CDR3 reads CSPKIPGRGDTQYF. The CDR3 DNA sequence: TGCAGTCCCAAAATCCCCGGGAGAGGAGATACGCAGTATTTT.

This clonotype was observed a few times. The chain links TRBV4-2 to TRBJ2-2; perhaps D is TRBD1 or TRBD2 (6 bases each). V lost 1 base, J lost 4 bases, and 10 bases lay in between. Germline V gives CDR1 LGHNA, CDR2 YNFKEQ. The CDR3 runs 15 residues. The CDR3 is CASSQGGALTGELFF. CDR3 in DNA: TGTGCCAGCAGCCAAGGGGGGGCCCTCACCGGGGAGCTGTTTTTT.

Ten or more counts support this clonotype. CDR3: CASSFSTGSNTEAFF. DNA of the CDR3: TGTGCCAGCAGTTTCAGCACAGGGTCGAACACTGAAGCTTTCTTT. The chain uses TRBV12-3 or TRBV12-4 and TRBJ1-1, with D perhaps matching TRBD1 (6 bases). The CDR3 contains 15 residues. V gave up 3 bases and J gave up 1 base, with 12 bases separating them.

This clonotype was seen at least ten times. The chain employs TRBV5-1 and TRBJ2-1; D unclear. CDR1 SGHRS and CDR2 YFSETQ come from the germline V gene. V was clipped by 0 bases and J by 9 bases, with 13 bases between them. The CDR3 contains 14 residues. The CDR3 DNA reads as TGCGCCAGCAGCTTGGTCTCAGAATCTACTGAGCAGTTCTTC. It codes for CASSLVSESTEQFF.

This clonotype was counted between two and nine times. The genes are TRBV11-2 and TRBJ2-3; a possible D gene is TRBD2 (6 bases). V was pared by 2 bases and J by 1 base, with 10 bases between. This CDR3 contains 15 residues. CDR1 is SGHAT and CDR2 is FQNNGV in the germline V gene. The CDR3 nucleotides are TGTGCCAGCAGCTTAAGGGAGGACCGCACAGATACGCAGTATTTT. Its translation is CASSLREDRTDTQYF. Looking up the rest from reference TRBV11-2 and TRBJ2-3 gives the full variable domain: EAGVAQSPRYKIIEKRQSVAFWCNPISGHATLYWYQQILGQGPKLLIQFQNNGVVDDSQLPKDRFSAERLKGVDSTLKIQPAKLEDSAVYLCASSLREDRTDTQYFGPGTRLTVL.

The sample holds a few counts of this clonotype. CDR3 sequence reads: CSATRQSSYGYTF. The CDR3, as DNA: TGCAGTGCGACCCGACAGAGTAGCTATGGCTACACCTTC. The rearrangement uses TRBV20-1 and TRBJ1-2, with D possibly being TRBD1 (5 bases). This CDR3 contains 13 residues. V gave up 6 bases and J gave up 4 bases, with 15 bases separating them. Germline V gene sequence: CDR1 DFQATT, CDR2 SNEGSKA (reference sequence).

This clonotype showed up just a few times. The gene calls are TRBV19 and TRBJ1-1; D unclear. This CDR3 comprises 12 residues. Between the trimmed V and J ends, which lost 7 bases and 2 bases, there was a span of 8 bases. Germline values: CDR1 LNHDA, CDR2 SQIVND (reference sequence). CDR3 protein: CASMRGNTEAFF. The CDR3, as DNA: TGTGCCAGTATGCGGGGAAACACTGAAGCTTTCTTT. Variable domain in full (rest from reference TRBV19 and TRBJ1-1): DGGITQSPKYLFRKEGQNVTLSCEQNLNHDAMYWYRQDPGQGLRLIYYSQIVNDFQKGDIAEGYSVSREKKESFPLTVTSAQKNPTAFYLCASMRGNTEAFFGQGTRLTVV.

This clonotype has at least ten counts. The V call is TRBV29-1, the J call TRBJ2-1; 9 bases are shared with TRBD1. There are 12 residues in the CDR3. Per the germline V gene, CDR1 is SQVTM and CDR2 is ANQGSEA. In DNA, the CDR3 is TGCAGAAGACAGGGGGTCTTGGGAGCGCAGTTCTTC. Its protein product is CRRQGVLGAQFF.

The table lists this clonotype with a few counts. For the CDR3, the DNA is TGTGCCACCAGCAGAGATCCACGGGAGTGGGAGCAGTACTTC. Translated: CATSRDPREWEQYF. V is TRBV15 and J is TRBJ2-7, with D possibly matching TRBD2 (6 bases). This CDR3 is built from 14 residues. V lost 0 bases and J lost 7, with 13 bases in between. Germline V CDR1 and CDR2: LNHNV, YYDKDF (reference sequence).

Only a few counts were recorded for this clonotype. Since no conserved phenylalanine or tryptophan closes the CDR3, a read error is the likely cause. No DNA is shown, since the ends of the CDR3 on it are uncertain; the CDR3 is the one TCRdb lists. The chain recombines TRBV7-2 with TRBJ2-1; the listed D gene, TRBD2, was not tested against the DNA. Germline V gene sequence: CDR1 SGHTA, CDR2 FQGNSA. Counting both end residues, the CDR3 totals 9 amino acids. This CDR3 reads CASSTTPFV.

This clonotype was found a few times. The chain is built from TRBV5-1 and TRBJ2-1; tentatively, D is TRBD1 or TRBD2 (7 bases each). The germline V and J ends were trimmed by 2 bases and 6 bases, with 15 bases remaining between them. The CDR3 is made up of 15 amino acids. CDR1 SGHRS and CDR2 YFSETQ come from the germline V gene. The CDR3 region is CASSLGGRGGNEQFF. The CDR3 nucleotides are TGCGCCAGCAGCTTAGGAGGCAGGGGGGGCAATGAGCAGTTCTTC.

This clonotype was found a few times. CDR3 nucleotide sequence: TGCGCCAGCAGCTTATCTGGACAGGGGGCGCCCGGGGAGCTGTTTTTT. This translates into CASSLSGQGAPGELFF. The rearrangement uses TRBV5-1 and TRBJ2-2; TRBD1 matches at 11 bases. The CDR3 extends over 16 amino acids. The ends lost 2 bases at V and 6 bases at J; junction bases unmatched: 6. Germline V gene data show CDR1 as SGHRS and CDR2 as YFSETQ.

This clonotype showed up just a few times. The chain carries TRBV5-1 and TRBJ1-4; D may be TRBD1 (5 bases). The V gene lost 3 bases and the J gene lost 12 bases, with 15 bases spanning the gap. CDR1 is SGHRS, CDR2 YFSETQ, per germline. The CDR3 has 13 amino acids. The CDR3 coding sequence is TGCGCCAGCAGCTCCCCAGTTGGGGGAGAACTGTTTTTT. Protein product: CASSSPVGGELFF.